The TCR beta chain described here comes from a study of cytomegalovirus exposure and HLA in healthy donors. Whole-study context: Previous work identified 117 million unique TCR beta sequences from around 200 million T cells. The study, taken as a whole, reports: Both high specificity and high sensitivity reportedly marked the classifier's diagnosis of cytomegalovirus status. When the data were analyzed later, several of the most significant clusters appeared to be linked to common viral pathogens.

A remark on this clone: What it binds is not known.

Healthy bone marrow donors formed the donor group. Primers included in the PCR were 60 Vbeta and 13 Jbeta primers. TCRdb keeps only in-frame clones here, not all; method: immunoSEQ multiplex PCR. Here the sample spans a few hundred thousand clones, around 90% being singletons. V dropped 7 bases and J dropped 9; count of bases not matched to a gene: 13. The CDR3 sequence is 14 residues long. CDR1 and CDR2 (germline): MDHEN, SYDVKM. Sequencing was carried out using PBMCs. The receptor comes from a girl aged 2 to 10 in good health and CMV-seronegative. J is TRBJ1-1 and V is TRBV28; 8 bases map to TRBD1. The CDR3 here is CASKRLGGRGQAFF. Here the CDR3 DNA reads TGTGCCAGCAAGAGGCTTGGGGGCAGGGGGCAAGCTTTCTTT.